A selection of T cell receptor beta chains follows, all from one sample in a study of T cells after yellow fever vaccination. MiXCR was run by TCRdb on the 5' RACE reads, yielding one entry per CDR3 protein. The data hold 550,000 to 750,000 distinct CDR3 sequences, with roughly 12% observed a single time. The material sequenced was PBMCs, taken on the day of the yellow fever booster vaccination. The origin of the receptors is a man aged 25-40 years who received the YFV17D yellow fever vaccine. Both conserved end residues are part of each CDR3. A D gene is named only where the DNA matches it firmly. Part of the rows lack a size; the others show once, few, many or a class for expanded clones.

abundance	d_gene	v_gene	j_gene	CDR3nt	CDR3aa
NA	NA	TRBV30	TRBJ2-1	TGTGCCTGGAATGAAGGCCTGAGCTCCTACAATGAGCAGTTCTTC	CAWNEGLSSYNEQFF
NA	NA	TRBV20-1	TRBJ1-2	TGCAGTGCTAGAGTTGAGACAGACTATGGCTACACCTTC	CSARVETDYGYTF
NA	NA	TRBV7-2	TRBJ2-7	TGTGCCAGCCGGCGGGACCCCTCCTCCTACGAGCAGTACTTC	CASRRDPSSYEQYF
few	NA	TRBV29-1	TRBJ2-1	TGCAGCGTTGTTCTAGTCGAACGGCAGGGTTACAATGAGCAGTTCTTC	CSVVLVERQGYNEQFF
NA	NA	TRBV24-1	TRBJ1-2	TGTGCCACCAGTCCTCGGGGGGGAGATCCCTATGGCTACACCTTC	CATSPRGGDPYGYTF
NA	NA	TRBV5-6	TRBJ2-1	TGTGCCAGCAGCTTGGGTATGTTGGAGCAGTTCTTC	CASSLGMLEQFF
few	NA	TRBV29-1	TRBJ1-3	TGCAGCGTTGAAGGACCAAGAGGTGGAAACACCATATATTTT	CSVEGPRGGNTIYF
NA	NA	TRBV6-2/TRBV6-3	TRBJ2-3	TGTGCCAGCAGTTACGGGACTGACCTGGATACGCAGTATTTT	CASSYGTDLDTQYF
few	NA	TRBV6-1	TRBJ1-1	TGTGCCAGCAGTGAAGTCCCCCCGGGGGGCGGAATGAACACTGAAGCTTTCTTT	CASSEVPPGGGMNTEAFF
few	NA	TRBV5-1	TRBJ2-1	TGCGCCAGCAGCCCCTGGGGGCGGGGGAGTGAGCAGTTCTTC	CASSPWGRGSEQFF
few	TRBD2	TRBV9	TRBJ2-1	TGTGCCAGCAGCGTAGGTCGGGAGGAAAATGAGCAGTTCTTC	CASSVGREENEQFF
few	TRBD2	TRBV20-1	TRBJ2-7	TGCAGTGCCCCCTCCCCTAGCGGAACCTACGAGCAGTACTTC	CSAPSPSGTYEQYF
NA	NA	TRBV27	TRBJ2-5	TGTGCCAGCAGTTGGGGTCGAGCGGCGGAGACCCAGTACTTC	CASSWGRAAETQYF
few	NA	TRBV20-1	TRBJ1-1	TGCAGTGCCATGAGAGGGGCGCCTCAGAACACTGAAGCTTTCTTT	CSAMRGAPQNTEAFF
NA	TRBD2	TRBV7-9	TRBJ2-1	TGTGCCAGCAGCCCGGGACTAGCGGAATATGAGCAGTTCTTC	CASSPGLAEYEQFF
NA	TRBD1	TRBV27	TRBJ2-7	TGTGCCAGCAGTCCCCTTTGGGACAGGGGCGAGCAGTACTTC	CASSPLWDRGEQYF
few	TRBD1	TRBV7-2	TRBJ2-1	TGTGCCAGCAGCCCGACAGGGGGTTCATCCTACAATGAGCAGTTCTTC	CASSPTGGSSYNEQFF
many	NA	TRBV7-2	TRBJ2-2	TGTGCCAGCAGCCGAATCGGGGCGTATGGCGGGGAGCTGTTTTTT	CASSRIGAYGGELFF
NA	TRBD2	TRBV12-3/TRBV12-4	TRBJ2-3	TGTGCCAGCAGTCGAGCGGGACTAGCAGCAGATACGCAGTATTTT	CASSRAGLAADTQYF
few	TRBD1	TRBV7-2	TRBJ1-2	TGTGCCAGCACCCGGGACAGCTATGGCTACACCTTC	CASTRDSYGYTF
NA	NA	TRBV11-2	TRBJ2-1	TGTGCCAGCAGCTTAGATATCCTAGCCCCATATTTTTTCTTC	CASSLDILAPYFFF
NA	TRBD1	TRBV12-3/TRBV12-4	TRBJ1-2	TGTGCCAGCAGCCGACAGGGGGATGGCTACACCTTC	CASSRQGDGYTF
NA	NA	TRBV24-1	TRBJ2-7	TGTGCCACCCCCAAACGCGACAGCTGTTACGAGCAGTACTTC	CATPKRDSCYEQYF
few	NA	TRBV30	TRBJ1-5	TGTGCCTGGAGCCGAGAGGATGCTAATCAGCCCCAGCATTTT	CAWSREDANQPQHF
few	TRBD2	TRBV7-9	TRBJ2-3	TGTGCCAGCACCACTAGCGGGAGATTATATACGCAGTATTTT	CASTTSGRLYTQYF
few	NA	TRBV13	TRBJ2-7	TGTGCCAGCAGCTTAGGTCTCACCCACGCGGACGAGCAGTACTTC	CASSLGLTHADEQYF
NA	NA	TRBV20-1	TRBJ2-1	TGCAGTGCCTCGGGCCCCGGGGTCAATGAGCAGTTCTTC	CSASGPGVNEQFF
NA	NA	TRBV5-1	TRBJ2-7	TGCGCCAGCAGCTTCCCCCGGAGTTTCGAGCAGTACTTC	CASSFPRSFEQYF
NA	NA	TRBV20-1	TRBJ2-7	TGCAGTGCTAGAGAGGGCTCCTACGAGCAGTACTTC	CSAREGSYEQYF
NA	NA	TRBV3-1	TRBJ2-1	TGTGCCAGCAGCCAAGGTGGCGCGGCTGAGCAGTTCTTC	CASSQGGAAEQFF
once	NA	TRBV28	TRBJ2-1	TGTGCCAGCAGCACCGGGACTCCCTCCAATGAGCAGTTCTTC	CASSTGTPSNEQFF
NA	NA	TRBV7-2	TRBJ1-1	TGTGCCAGCAGCTTAACTTTCTCAGGGGACACTGAAGCTTTCTTT	CASSLTFSGDTEAFF
NA	NA	TRBV7-4	TRBJ1-5	TGTGCCAGCAGCGGAGACAGGCCCGATAGCAATCAGCCCCAGCATTTT	CASSGDRPDSNQPQHF
NA	TRBD1	TRBV6-2/TRBV6-3	TRBJ2-1	TGTGCCAGCAGTTACCCGGCAGGGGGCTTAGATGAGCAGTTCTTC	CASSYPAGGLDEQFF
NA	NA	TRBV27	TRBJ2-7	TGTGCCAGCAGTTTAACAGGACAGACAAGCTCCTACGAGCAGTACTTC	CASSLTGQTSSYEQYF
NA	NA	TRBV7-8	TRBJ1-1	TGTGCCAGCAGCCAACCCACAGGGATGAACACTGAAGCTTTCTTT	CASSQPTGMNTEAFF
NA	NA	TRBV10-3	TRBJ2-2	TGTGCCATCAGCGACACCCCGGGGTACACCGGGGAGCTGTTTTTT	CAISDTPGYTGELFF
few	NA	TRBV29-1	TRBJ2-3	TGCAGCGTTGTGTTCGGTACAGATACGCAGTATTTT	CSVVFGTDTQYF
few	NA	TRBV30	TRBJ2-2	TGTGCCTGGAGTGCGGGGACCTACACCGGGGAGCTGTTTTTT	CAWSAGTYTGELFF
NA	TRBD2	TRBV6-2/TRBV6-3	TRBJ2-1	TGTGCCAGCAGTCACCTAGCGGCTGAGCAGTTCTTC	CASSHLAAEQFF
few	TRBD2	TRBV6-5	TRBJ2-1	TGTGCCAGCAGTTACGTGACTAGCGGGCTGAATGAGCAGTTCTTC	CASSYVTSGLNEQFF
few	NA	TRBV25-1	TRBJ1-4	TGTGCCAGCAGTCCCCAGGGGCTAGGGGAAAAACTGTTTTTT	CASSPQGLGEKLFF
NA	NA	TRBV7-8	TRBJ2-1	TGTGCCAGCAGCCGTGGCCCCACGGATGAGCAGTTCTTC	CASSRGPTDEQFF
NA	TRBD1	TRBV28	TRBJ1-5	TGTGCCAGCAGTTTAAATTGGGGCTCAGGGGGAACTCAGCCCCAGCATTTT	CASSLNWGSGGTQPQHF
few	NA	TRBV12-3/TRBV12-4	TRBJ1-1	TGTGCCAGCAGTTTAAACGGGGCGGGCCGCCTGGATGAAGCTTTCTTT	CASSLNGAGRLDEAFF
NA	NA	TRBV20-1	TRBJ2-3	TGCAGTGCTAGACACGTGAACGGGTCGAAAACAGATACGCAGTATTTT	CSARHVNGSKTDTQYF
NA	TRBD2	TRBV6-1	TRBJ2-7	TGTGCCGTCCGGGGGGATAGCTCCTACGAGCAGTACTTC	CAVRGDSSYEQYF
few	NA	TRBV6-5	TRBJ2-3	TGTGCCAGCAATTCGGCGCCCGGCGGACATAGCACAGATACGCAGTATTTT	CASNSAPGGHSTDTQYF